This T cell receptor (beta chain) originates from a study of T cell changes during pregnancy in multiple sclerosis (dated by TCRdb to between 2018 and 2021). For context, the study as a whole: In women with multiple sclerosis, the researchers looked at how the T cell repertoire shifted as pregnancy progressed.

Receptor amplification or capture employed the immunoSEQ multiplex PCR assay. Held by TCRdb, this immuneACCESS table contains in-frame sequences only and omits some clones. Under half of the omission traces to an unresolved V gene where checked; the cause of the rest is unknown. Here the sample has approximately 74,000 clones; around 85% occur a single time. Together, the top ten hold over 3% of the sample. In the germline V gene, CDR1 corresponds to LGHNA and CDR2 to YNFKEQ. Trimming takes 4 bases off V and 2 bases off J; junction bases not matched to a gene: 12. The CDR3 runs 17 amino acids, cysteine and phenylalanine included. Solely the CDR3 DNA is kept, with 51 bases framed from the first base. About this clone: This clone's antigen is unknown. No base quality values were provided; no much bigger clone lies one nucleotide off.

The source material was peripheral blood, sampled before pregnancy. The sequence joins TRBV4-2 to TRBJ2-5; TRBD2 agrees with 8 junctional bases. The clonotype was recovered from a female donor with multiple sclerosis, enrolled in a pregnancy study. The DNA sequence is as follows: TGTGCCAGCAGCCGCCCGTCTGTAGCGGGATTTCAAGAGACCCAGTACTTC. This codes for CASSRPSVAGFQETQYF.